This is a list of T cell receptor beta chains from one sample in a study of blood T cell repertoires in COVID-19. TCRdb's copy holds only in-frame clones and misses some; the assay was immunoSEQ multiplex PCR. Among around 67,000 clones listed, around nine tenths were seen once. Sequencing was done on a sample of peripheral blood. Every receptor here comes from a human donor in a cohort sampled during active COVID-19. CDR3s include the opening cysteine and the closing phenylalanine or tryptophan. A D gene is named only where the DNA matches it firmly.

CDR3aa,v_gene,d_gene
CATQTGLYGYTF,TRBV6-5,-
CASSENRGRNQPQHF,TRBV2,-
CASSEGAGALNTEAFF,TRBV2,-
CASSEGPGGENSPLHF,TRBV25-1,-
CASSQGLAGASYEQYF,TRBV3-1/TRBV3-2,TRBD2
CASSPGTGALNEQFF,TRBV6-5,TRBD1
CASSLAPAYEQYF,TRBV11-2,-
CASSLSPAYEQYF,TRBV27,-
CASSFRDNNSPLHF,TRBV27,-
CASSSSRSAGYEQYF,TRBV7-9,-
CASSFGTVRASNTEAFF,TRBV11-2,TRBD1
CASSCPGNRARYEQYF,TRBV6-5,-
CASLVGGDNQPQHF,TRBV6-5,-
CASSYSSDYGYTF,TRBV6-6,-
CASSSKTGSYNSPLHF,TRBV11-2,-
CASSQDAGRDSLAGPYEQYF,TRBV4-1,-
CASRGGGAQETQYF,TRBV7-8,-
CASSLRLAGGRKETQYF,TRBV11-2,TRBD2
CASSYWYEDSSRNTIYF,TRBV6-2/TRBV6-3,-
CASSVVEGRNTEAFF,TRBV9,-
CASSSLHTGGDYGYTF,TRBV28,TRBD1
CASSLSPEVGYTF,TRBV27,-
CASSGRGGRVAYEQYF,TRBV13,TRBD2
CAWSSGNSYEQYF,TRBV30,TRBD2
CASSPGGSNYGYTF,TRBV27,TRBD1
CASSPQVITNEKLFF,TRBV5-5,-
CASSPGGMAFLNTEAFF,TRBV7-8,TRBD1
CASSLAWGPGNTIYF,TRBV11-2,-
CASKIRTGWNTEAFF,TRBV19,TRBD1
CASSPQGAYEQYF,TRBV12-3/TRBV12-4,TRBD1
CASSQDRGSTEAFF,TRBV28,TRBD1
CASSYGVPGQGAEQYF,TRBV6-5,TRBD1
CASSLQGLVEEQYF,TRBV5-1,-
CASSWAHEQYF,TRBV27,-
CASSPQGSGSEAFF,TRBV18,-
CASSPLQGNTEAFF,TRBV2,-
CASGISSYNSPLHF,TRBV12-5,-
CATSALARGYSYEQYF,TRBV15,-
CASSLSSGQHTDTQYF,TRBV5-6,-
CASSLDAGPVYEQYF,TRBV11-2,-